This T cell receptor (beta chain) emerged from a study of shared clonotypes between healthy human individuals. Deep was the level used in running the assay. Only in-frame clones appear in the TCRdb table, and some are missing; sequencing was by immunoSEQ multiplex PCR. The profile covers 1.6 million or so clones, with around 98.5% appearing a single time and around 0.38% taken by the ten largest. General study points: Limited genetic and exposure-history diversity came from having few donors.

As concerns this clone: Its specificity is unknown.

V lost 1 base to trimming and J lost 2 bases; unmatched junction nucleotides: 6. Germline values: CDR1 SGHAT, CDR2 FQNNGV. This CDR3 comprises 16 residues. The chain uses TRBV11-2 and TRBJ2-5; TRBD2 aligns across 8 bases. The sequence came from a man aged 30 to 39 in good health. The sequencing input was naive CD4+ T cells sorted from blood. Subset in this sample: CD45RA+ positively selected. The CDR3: CASSLGIAGFQETQYF. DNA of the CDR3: TGTGCCAGCAGCTTAGGGATAGCGGGGTTTCAAGAGACCCAGTACTTC.